This T cell receptor beta chain was obtained from a study of shared clonotypes between healthy human individuals. After removal of 5 bases from V and 11 bases from J, the junction contained 12 bases not matched to a gene. Germline CDR1 and CDR2: SQVTM and ANQGSEA. The CDR3 extends over 13 amino acids. Each of the donors was a healthy adult who was HIV-negative and had not had a recent acute infection or vaccination. Into CD45RA+ naive and CD45RA-negative memory subsets, the CD4+ cells were split. Replicate PCRs for sorted subsets used 200 ng DNA; this equaled tens of thousands of T cell genomes. Only in-frame clones appear in the TCRdb table, and some are missing; sequencing was by immunoSEQ multiplex PCR. The profile shows roughly 2.5 million clones, roughly 92% of them singletons.

Sequenced sample: naive CD4+ T cells sorted from blood. Regarding subset: CD45RA+ positively selected. The V gene is TRBV29-1, the J gene TRBJ2-5; 9 positions agree with TRBD2. The source of this sequence is a man between 18 and 29 years old in good health. This CDR3 reads CSVQGGRATEQYF. In DNA, the CDR3 is TGCAGCGTTCAGGGCGGGAGGGCCACGGAGCAGTACTTC.